This TCR beta chain came from a study of T cells expressing NK-cell markers (dated by TCRdb to the early 2020s). Regarding the research as a whole: Under 10 donors provided sorted CD3+CD56+NKG2C+, CD3+CD56+NKG2C- and CD3+CD56-NKG2C+ T-cell subsets, whose TCR beta-chain repertoires were profiled. Illumina HiSeq 2000/2500, MiSeq or NextSeq was used to sequence libraries as 2 x 150 bp reads. The study sequenced eight donors, all healthy volunteers chosen at random: three men and five women. Among the eight sequenced donors, seven were HCMV-seropositive and one was HCMV-seronegative. The paper's findings and limits, for the study overall: Those dominant clonotypes were again the most abundant among CD3+CD56-NKG2C+ cells in a handful of donors, at about 25-60.1%. For about 6 donors, the dominant CD3+CD56+NKG2C+ clonotypes were among the top 10 CD8+ clonotypes and accounted for about 1.0-7.0% of CD8+ T cells. It remained unclear whether the expanded NKG2C-expressing T cell clones were specific for HCMV antigens.

About this clonotype: No antigen is known for it.

The CDR3 numbers 13 residues from cysteine through phenylalanine. There is no recorded DNA. From the germline V gene, CDR1 is SQVTM and CDR2 is ANQGSEA. Instrument used: Illumina HiSeq 2000. The TCR beta cDNA libraries were made using 5'RACE template switching, a step that added both a universal primer site and unique molecular identifiers. Priming for cDNA synthesis came from the TCR beta constant segment, and two successive PCR amplification steps followed. For the original study's pipeline: MIGEC handled demultiplexing of the reads and grouping by UMI, while MiTCR was used to assemble and quantify clonotypes. Only TCR cDNA sequences supported by at least two reads were kept to exclude erroneous sequences. The tcR package was used for downstream repertoire analysis, and clonotypes were matched across fractions by CDR3 nucleotide sequence plus V segment. VDJmatch was used to annotate antigen specificity against VDJdb, with one amino acid substitution in CDR3 allowed. Following reprocessing of the reads by TCRdb, the data hold one row per CDR3 protein sequence and no DNA is available. TCRdb's processing, not the authors' own work, is the source of the V and J calls. The table for this sample records some 150,000 distinct CDR3 sequences. 10% to 15% of the sample belongs to the ten largest clones.

To determine HCMV serostatus, a commercial ELISA kit was used to detect HCMV-specific IgG in serum. Peripheral blood mononuclear cells were isolated from blood by Ficoll density gradient centrifugation. Sequenced: blood T cells: a sorted CD56 or NKG2C T cell subset, CD4+ or CD8+ T cells, or bulk PBMC T cells (not recorded which). This receptor was obtained from a man aged 18 to 29 in good health. Donor details come from another sample of the same person, matched by shared clones. This receptor chain uses TRBV29-1 and TRBJ2-2; there is no DNA to check the TCRdb D call of TRBD1. The CDR3 has the sequence CSARPGELGELFF.